This T cell receptor beta chain came from a study of early T cells in non-severe SARS-CoV-2 infection. Turning to the study itself: The study sequenced bulk RNA from unsorted whole blood, with chains unpaired. Whole-study findings and limits: Database matching using VDJdb favored anti-spike CD8 responses, with private and CD4 specificities left missing.

This clonotype came up a few times. Its cognate antigen is unknown. Unique molecular identifiers (one per individual cDNA molecule) were attached. MiXCR, applied by TCRdb to the 5' RACE reads, yields one record per CDR3 protein. This sample has some 58,000 distinct CDR3 sequences; about 12% occur once, and the top ten carry around 4.3%. CDR1 is SQVTM and CDR2 is ANQGSEA in the germline V gene. The CDR3 loop spans 12 amino acids. V lost 6 bases to trimming and J lost 5 bases; unmatched junction nucleotides: 6. The chain uses TRBV29-1 and TRBJ1-1; 7 nucleotides align to TRBD1. Sequencing used whole blood. This receptor was obtained from an adult who was a healthcare worker with PCR-confirmed SARS-CoV-2 infection or an uninfected control (not recorded which). CDR3 sequence (DNA): TGCAGCGTCTACAGGGGAGGGACTGAAGCTTTCTTT. Encoded protein: CSVYRGGTEAFF. Full variable domain (remainder filled in from reference TRBV29-1 and TRBJ1-1): SAVISQKPSRDICQRGTSLTIQCQVDSQVTMMFWYRQQPGQSLTLIATANQGSEATYESGFVIDKFPISRPNLTFSTLTVSNMSPEDSSIYLCSVYRGGTEAFFGQGTRLTVV.